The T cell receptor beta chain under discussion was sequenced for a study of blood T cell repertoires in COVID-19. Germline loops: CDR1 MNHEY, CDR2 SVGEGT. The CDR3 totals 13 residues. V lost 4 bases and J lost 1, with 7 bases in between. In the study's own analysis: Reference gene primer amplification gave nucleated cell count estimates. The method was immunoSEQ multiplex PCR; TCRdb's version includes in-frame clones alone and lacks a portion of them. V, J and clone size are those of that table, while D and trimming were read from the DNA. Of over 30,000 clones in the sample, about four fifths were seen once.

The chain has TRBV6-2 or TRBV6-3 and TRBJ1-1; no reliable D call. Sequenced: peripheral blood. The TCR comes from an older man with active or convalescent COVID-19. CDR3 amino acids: CASSLSPNTEAFF. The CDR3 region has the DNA TGTGCCAGCAGTTTATCCCCGAACACTGAAGCTTTCTTT.